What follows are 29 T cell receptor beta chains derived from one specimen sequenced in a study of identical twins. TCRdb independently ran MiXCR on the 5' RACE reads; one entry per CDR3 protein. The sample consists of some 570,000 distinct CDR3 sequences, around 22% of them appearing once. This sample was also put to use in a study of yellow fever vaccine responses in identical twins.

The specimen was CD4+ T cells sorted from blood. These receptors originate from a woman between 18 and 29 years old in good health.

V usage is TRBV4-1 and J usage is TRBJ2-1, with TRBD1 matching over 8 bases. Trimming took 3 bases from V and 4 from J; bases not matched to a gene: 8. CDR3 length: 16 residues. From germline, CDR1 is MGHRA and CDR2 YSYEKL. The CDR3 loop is CASSQPRQGRYNEQFF. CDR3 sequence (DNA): TGCGCCAGCAGCCAGCCTAGACAGGGGCGATACAATGAGCAGTTCTTC.

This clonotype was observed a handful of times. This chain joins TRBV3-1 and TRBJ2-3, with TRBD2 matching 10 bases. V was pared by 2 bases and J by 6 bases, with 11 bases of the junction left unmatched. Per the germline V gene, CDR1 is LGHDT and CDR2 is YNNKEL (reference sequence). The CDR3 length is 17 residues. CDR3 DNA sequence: TGTGCCAGCAGCCAACTTTGGAGCGGGGGGGCTTCGGATACGCAGTATTTT. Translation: CASSQLWSGGASDTQYF.

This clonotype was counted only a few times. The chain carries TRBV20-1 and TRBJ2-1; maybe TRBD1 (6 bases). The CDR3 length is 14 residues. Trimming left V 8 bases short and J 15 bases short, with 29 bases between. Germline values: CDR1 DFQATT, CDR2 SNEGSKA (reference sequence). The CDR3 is CSPRGQGIYNEWFF. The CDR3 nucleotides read TGCAGTCCTCGCGGGCAGGGGATTTACAATGAGTGGTTCTTC.

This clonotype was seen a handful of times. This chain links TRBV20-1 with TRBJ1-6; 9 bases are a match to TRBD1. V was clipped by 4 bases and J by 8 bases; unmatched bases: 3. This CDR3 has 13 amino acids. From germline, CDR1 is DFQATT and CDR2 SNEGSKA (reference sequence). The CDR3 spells CSANDRGDSPLHF. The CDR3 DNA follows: TGCAGTGCTAACGACAGGGGGGATTCACCCCTCCACTTT.

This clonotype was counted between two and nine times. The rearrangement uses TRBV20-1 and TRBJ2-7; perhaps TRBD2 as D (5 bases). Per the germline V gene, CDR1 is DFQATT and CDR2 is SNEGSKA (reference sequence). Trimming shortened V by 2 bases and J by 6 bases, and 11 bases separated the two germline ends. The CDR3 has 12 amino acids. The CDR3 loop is CSARKTSLEQYF. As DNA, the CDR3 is TGCAGTGCTAGAAAAACTAGTCTCGAGCAGTACTTC.

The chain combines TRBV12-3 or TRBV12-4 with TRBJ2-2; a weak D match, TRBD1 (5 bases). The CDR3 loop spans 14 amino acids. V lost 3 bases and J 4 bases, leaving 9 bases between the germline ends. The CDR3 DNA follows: TGTGCCAGCAGTTTCCAGGGCCGCACCGGGGAGCTGTTTTTT. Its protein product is CASSFQGRTGELFF.

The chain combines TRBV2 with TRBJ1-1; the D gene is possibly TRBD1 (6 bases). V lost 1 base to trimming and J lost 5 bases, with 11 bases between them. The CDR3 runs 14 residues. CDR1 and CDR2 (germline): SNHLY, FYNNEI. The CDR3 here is CASSEEGGVTEAFF. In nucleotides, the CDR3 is TGTGCCAGCAGTGAAGAGGGGGGAGTTACTGAAGCTTTCTTT.

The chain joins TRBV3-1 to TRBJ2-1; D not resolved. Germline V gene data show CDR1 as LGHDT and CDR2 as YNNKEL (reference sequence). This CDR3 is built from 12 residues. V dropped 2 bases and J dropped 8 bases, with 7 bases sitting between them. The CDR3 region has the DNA TGTGCCAGCAGCCAACGTTATTATGAGCAGTTCTTC. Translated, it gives CASSQRYYEQFF.

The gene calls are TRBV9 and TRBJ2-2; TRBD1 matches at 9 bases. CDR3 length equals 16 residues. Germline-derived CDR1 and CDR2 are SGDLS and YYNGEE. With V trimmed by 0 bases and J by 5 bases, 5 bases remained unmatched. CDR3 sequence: CASSVGWGTGTGELFF. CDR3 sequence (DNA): TGTGCCAGCAGCGTAGGATGGGGGACAGGGACCGGGGAGCTGTTTTTT.

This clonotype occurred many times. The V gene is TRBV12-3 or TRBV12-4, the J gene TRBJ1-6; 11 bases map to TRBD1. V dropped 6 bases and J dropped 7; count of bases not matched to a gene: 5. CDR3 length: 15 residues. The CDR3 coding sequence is TGTGCCAGCAGCGGACAGGGGGCGTTGAATTCACCCCTCCACTTT. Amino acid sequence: CASSGQGALNSPLHF.

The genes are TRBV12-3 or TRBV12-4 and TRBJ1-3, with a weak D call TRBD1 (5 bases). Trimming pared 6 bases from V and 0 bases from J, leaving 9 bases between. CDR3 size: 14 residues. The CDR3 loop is CASRPQDSGNTIYF. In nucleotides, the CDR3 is TGTGCCAGCAGACCACAGGACTCTGGAAACACCATATATTTT.

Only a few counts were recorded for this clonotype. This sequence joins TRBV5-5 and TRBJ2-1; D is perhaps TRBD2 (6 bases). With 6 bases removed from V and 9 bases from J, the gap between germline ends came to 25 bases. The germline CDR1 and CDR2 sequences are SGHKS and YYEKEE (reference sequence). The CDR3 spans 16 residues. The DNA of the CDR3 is TGTGCCAGCAAAACACCGGGACTCACCAACCGTGGTGAGCAGTTCTTC. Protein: CASKTPGLTNRGEQFF.

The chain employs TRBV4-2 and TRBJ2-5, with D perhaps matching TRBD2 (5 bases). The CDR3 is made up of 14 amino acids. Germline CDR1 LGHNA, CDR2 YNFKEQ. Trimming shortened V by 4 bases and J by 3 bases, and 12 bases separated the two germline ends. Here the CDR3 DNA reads TGTGCCAGCAGCCCGCAAGCGGTTAAAGAGACCCAGTACTTC. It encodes CASSPQAVKETQYF.

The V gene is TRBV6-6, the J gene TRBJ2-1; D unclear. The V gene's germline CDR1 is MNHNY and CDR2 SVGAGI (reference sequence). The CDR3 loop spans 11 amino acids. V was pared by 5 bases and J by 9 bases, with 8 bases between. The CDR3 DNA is TGTGCCAGCAGTGTCAACAGTGAGCAGTTCTTC. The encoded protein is CASSVNSEQFF.

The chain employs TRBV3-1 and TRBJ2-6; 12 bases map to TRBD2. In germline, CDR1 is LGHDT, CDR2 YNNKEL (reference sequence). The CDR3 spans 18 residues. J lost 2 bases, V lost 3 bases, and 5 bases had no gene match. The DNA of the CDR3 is TGTGCCAGCAGCCAGCGGACTAGCGGGAACGCTGGGGCCAACGTCCTGACTTTC. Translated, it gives CASSQRTSGNAGANVLTF.

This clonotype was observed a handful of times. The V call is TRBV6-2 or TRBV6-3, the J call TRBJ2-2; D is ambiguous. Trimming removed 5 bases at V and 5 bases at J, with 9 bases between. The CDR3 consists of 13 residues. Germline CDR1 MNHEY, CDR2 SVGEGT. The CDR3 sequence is CASSGLPTGELFF. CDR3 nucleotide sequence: TGTGCCAGCAGTGGCCTTCCAACCGGGGAGCTGTTTTTT.

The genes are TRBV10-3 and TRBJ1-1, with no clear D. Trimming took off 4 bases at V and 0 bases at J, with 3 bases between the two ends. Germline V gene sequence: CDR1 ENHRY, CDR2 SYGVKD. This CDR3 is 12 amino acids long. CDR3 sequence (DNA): TGTGCCATCAGTGCCATGAACACTGAAGCTTTCTTT. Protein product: CAISAMNTEAFF.

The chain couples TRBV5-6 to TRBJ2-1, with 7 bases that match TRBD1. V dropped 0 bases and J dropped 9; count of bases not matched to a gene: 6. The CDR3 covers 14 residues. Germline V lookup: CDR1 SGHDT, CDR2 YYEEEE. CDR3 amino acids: CASSLGQGVGEQFF. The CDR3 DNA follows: TGTGCCAGCAGCTTGGGACAGGGAGTCGGTGAGCAGTTCTTC.

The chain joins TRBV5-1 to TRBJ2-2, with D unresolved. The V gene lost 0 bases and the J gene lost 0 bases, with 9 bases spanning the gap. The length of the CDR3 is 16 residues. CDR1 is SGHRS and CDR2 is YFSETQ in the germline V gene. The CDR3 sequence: CASSLGLQTNTGELFF. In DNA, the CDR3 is TGCGCCAGCAGCTTGGGTCTGCAGACGAACACCGGGGAGCTGTTTTTT.

CDR3 nucleotide sequence: TGCAGTGACCGATCCGGGACGGGCTCCTACAATGAGCAGTTCTTC. This codes for CSDRSGTGSYNEQFF. J is TRBJ2-1 and V is TRBV20-1, with D perhaps matching TRBD1 or TRBD2 (5 bases each). With 7 bases removed from V and 0 bases from J, the gap between germline ends came to 16 bases. The CDR3 is 15 residues long. CDR1 and CDR2 (germline): DFQATT, SNEGSKA (reference sequence).

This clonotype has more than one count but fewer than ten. CDR3 region: CASSYPGPAYNEQFF. The CDR3 DNA follows: TGTGCCAGCAGTTACCCAGGGCCAGCCTACAATGAGCAGTTCTTC. The rearrangement uses TRBV6-2 or TRBV6-3 and TRBJ2-1; D is possibly TRBD1 (5 bases). This CDR3 contains 15 residues. Germline-derived CDR1 and CDR2 are MNHEY and SVGEGT. V was cut by 2 bases and J by 2 bases, with 10 bases left in between.

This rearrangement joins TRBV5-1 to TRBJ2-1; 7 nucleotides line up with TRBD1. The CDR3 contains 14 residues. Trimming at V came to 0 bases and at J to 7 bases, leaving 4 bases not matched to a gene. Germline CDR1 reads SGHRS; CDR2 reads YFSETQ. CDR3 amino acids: CASSLGQGVNEQFF. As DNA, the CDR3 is TGCGCCAGCAGCTTGGGACAGGGAGTAAATGAGCAGTTCTTC.

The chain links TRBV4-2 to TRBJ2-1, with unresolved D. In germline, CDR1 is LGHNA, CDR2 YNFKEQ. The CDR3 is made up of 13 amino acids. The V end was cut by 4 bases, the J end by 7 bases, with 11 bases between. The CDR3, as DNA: TGTGCCAGCAGCCCCTACTTCGGGAATGAGCAGTTCTTC. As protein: CASSPYFGNEQFF.

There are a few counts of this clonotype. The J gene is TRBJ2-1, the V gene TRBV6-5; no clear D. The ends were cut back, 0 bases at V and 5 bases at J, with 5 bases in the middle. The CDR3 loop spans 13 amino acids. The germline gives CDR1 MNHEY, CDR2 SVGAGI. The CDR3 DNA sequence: TGTGCCAGCAGTTACTCGGTCCACAATGAGCAGTTCTTC. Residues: CASSYSVHNEQFF.

CDR3 sequence reads: CSVYSGGYNEQFF. The CDR3 DNA sequence: TGCAGCGTTTATAGCGGGGGGTACAATGAGCAGTTCTTC. The J gene is TRBJ2-1, the V gene TRBV29-1, with 10 positions matching TRBD2. CDR1 is SQVTM and CDR2 is ANQGSEA in the germline V gene. The V segment lost 5 bases and the J segment 4 bases; nucleotides outside the gene matches: 2. The CDR3 sequence is 13 residues long.

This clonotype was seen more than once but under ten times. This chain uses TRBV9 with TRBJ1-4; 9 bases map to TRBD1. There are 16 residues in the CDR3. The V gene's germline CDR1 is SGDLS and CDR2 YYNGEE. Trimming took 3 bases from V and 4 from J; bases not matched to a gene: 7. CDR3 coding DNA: TGTGCCAGCAGCGGGGACAGGGAGGTCTTTAATGAAAAACTGTTTTTT. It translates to CASSGDREVFNEKLFF. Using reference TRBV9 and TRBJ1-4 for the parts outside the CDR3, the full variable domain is DSGVTQTPKHLITATGQRVTLRCSPRSGDLSVYWYQQSLDQGLQFLIQYYNGEERAKGNILERFSAQQFPDLHSELNLSSLELGDSALYFCASSGDREVFNEKLFFGSGTQLSVL.

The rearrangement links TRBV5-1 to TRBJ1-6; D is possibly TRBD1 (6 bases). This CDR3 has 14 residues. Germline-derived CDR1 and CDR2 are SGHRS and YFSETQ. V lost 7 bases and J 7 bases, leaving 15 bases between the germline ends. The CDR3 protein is CASSPGEGNSPLHF. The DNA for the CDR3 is TGCGCCAGCTCCCCAGGGGAGGGAAATTCACCCCTCCACTTT.

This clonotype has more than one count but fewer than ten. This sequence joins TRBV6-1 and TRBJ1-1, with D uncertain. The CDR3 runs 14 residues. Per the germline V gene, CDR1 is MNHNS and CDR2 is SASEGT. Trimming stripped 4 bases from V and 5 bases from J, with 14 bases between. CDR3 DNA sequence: TGTGCCAGCAGTGGGGTTCCCCTCGGGACTGAAGCTTTCTTT. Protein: CASSGVPLGTEAFF.

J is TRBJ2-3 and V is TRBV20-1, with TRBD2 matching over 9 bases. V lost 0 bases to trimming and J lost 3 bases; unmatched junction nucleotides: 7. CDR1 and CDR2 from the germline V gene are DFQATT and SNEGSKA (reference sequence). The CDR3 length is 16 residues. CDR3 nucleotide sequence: TGCAGTGCTAGAGATTTTAGCGGGAGTAGGACAGATACGCAGTATTTT. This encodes CSARDFSGSRTDTQYF.